What follows are 27 T cell receptor beta chains derived from one specimen sequenced in a study of blood T cell repertoires in COVID-19. Data came from immunoSEQ multiplex PCR; TCRdb stores just in-frame clones and leaves some out. The sample includes about 220,000 clones, 75% to 90% of them seen just once. Sequenced: peripheral blood. Source of these receptors: a woman between 65 and 79 years old with COVID-19, enrolled during active disease.

In its sample, this clone was seen a few times. This chain links TRBV5-1 with TRBJ2-3, with TRBD1 matching 8 bases. Trimming removed 2 bases from V and 3 bases from J; junction bases left unmatched: 2. The CDR3 consists of 14 residues. Germline CDR1 SGHRS, CDR2 YFSETQ. The CDR3 loop is CASSFDRGTDTQYF. The CDR3, as DNA: TGCGCCAGCAGCTTCGACAGGGGAACAGATACGCAGTATTTT.

This chain links TRBV9 with TRBJ2-1, with D tentatively TRBD1 (6 bases). Germline V gene data show CDR1 as SGDLS and CDR2 as YYNGEE. The CDR3 spans 17 residues. Trimming removed 3 bases from V and 0 bases from J, with 16 bases in between. CDR3 amino acids: CASSDRRTDGSYNEQFF. The DNA of the CDR3 is TGTGCCAGCAGCGACAGACGGACAGACGGCTCCTACAATGAGCAGTTCTTC.

This sequence joins TRBV24-1 and TRBJ1-5; TRBD1 might be the D (5 bases). V lost 3 bases to trimming and J lost 6 bases, with 14 bases between them. CDR1 is KGHDR and CDR2 is SFDVKD in the germline V gene. The CDR3 is 15 amino acids. The CDR3 DNA follows: TGTGCCACCAGTGATCTTGGAGGAGGGGTTCAGCCCCAGCATTTT. Amino acid sequence: CATSDLGGGVQPQHF.

Regarding this clone: Other DNA sequences in this specimen translate into the identical CDR3. The J gene is TRBJ2-1, the V gene TRBV6-2 or TRBV6-3; TRBD2 agrees at 12 bases. CDR1 MNHEY and CDR2 SVGEGT come from the germline V gene. Trimming at V came to 4 bases and at J to 6 bases, leaving 4 bases not matched to a gene. The CDR3 contains 15 residues. As DNA, the CDR3 is TGTGCCAGCAGTTCCCGGACTAGCGGGATCAATGAGCAGTTCTTC. This encodes CASSSRTSGINEQFF.

This clone has a single count. This chain joins TRBV7-2 and TRBJ2-5; the match to TRBD2 covers 16 bases. Germline V gives CDR1 SGHTA, CDR2 FQGNSA. The CDR3 totals 19 residues. The ends lost 0 bases at V and 5 bases at J; junction bases unmatched: 9. As DNA, the CDR3 is TGTGCCAGCAGCTTAGCGCTAAAGGGACTAGCGGGAGGGAGGGAGACCCAGTACTTC. Protein sequence: CASSLALKGLAGGRETQYF.

As regards this clone: The sample carries other DNA sequences with the same CDR3. This chain uses TRBV7-2 with TRBJ1-1, with 9 bases identical to TRBD1. In germline, CDR1 is SGHTA, CDR2 FQGNSA. This CDR3 region has 14 residues. With V trimmed by 3 bases and J by 1 base, 0 bases remained unmatched. CDR3 bases: TGTGCCAGCAGCTTGGACAGGGGGAACACTGAAGCTTTCTTT. This sequence encodes CASSLDRGNTEAFF.

Only one count was recorded for this clone. J is TRBJ1-1 and V is TRBV7-2; 7 bases agree with TRBD1. The CDR3 length is 14 residues. V trimming: 1 base; J trimming: 7 bases; junction bases outside the gene matches: 6. Germline-derived CDR1 and CDR2 are SGHTA and FQGNSA. In DNA, the CDR3 is TGTGCCAGCAGCTTAGGGGTCGGGGACAGTGAAGCTTTCTTT. Its protein is CASSLGVGDSEAFF.

V usage is TRBV2 and J usage is TRBJ1-1; TRBD1 matches 9 bases. The CDR3 contains 15 residues. Germline V CDR1 and CDR2: SNHLY, FYNNEI. V trimming: 4 bases; J trimming: 4 bases; junction bases outside the gene matches: 7. The CDR3 is CASSVEQGAATEAFF. The CDR3 coding sequence is TGTGCCAGCAGTGTGGAACAGGGGGCGGCCACTGAAGCTTTCTTT.

The chain recombines TRBV7-2 with TRBJ1-5; D remains ambiguous. Germline CDR1 is SGHTA and CDR2 is FQGNSA. Between the trimmed V and J ends, which lost 3 bases and 4 bases, there was a span of 7 bases. This CDR3 has 13 residues. CDR3 DNA sequence: TGTGCCAGCAGCTTGACTACGAATCAGCCCCAGCATTTT. This encodes CASSLTTNQPQHF.

The chain joins TRBV19 to TRBJ2-1; D is possibly TRBD1 (6 bases). V lost 6 bases to trimming and J lost 2 bases, with 17 bases between them. The CDR3 extends over 16 amino acids. Germline V gives CDR1 LNHDA, CDR2 SQIVND (reference sequence). CDR3 loop: CASSRGGQGTYNEQFF. CDR3 nucleotides: TGTGCCAGTAGCAGGGGCGGGCAGGGCACCTACAATGAGCAGTTCTTC.

V usage is TRBV3-1 (or the pseudogene TRBV3-2) and J usage is TRBJ1-2, with D perhaps matching TRBD1 (6 bases). There are 13 residues in the CDR3. The germline CDR1 and CDR2 sequences are LGHDT and YNNKEL (reference sequence). Trimming removed 4 bases from V and 4 bases from J, with 10 bases in between. The CDR3 sequence is CASSPPTGYGYTF. The CDR3 bases are TGTGCCAGCAGCCCCCCGACAGGCTATGGCTACACCTTC.

The chain recombines TRBV21-1 with TRBJ1-5; the table's D call TRBD1 went unverified against the DNA. TRBV21-1 counts as a pseudogene. This CDR3 contains 14 residues. The CDR3 bases are TGTGCCAGCAGCAAAGGTGGCAGGGCAAAGCCCCAGCATTTT. Translation: CASSKGGRAKPQHF.

The chain recombines TRBV24-1 with TRBJ2-3; 11 positions match TRBD2. With V trimmed by 2 bases and J by 0 bases, 12 bases remained unmatched. This CDR3 has 20 residues. From germline, CDR1 is KGHDR and CDR2 SFDVKD. The CDR3 DNA reads as TGTGCCACCAGTGATTATCTAGCGGGAGGAACACTCACTAGCACAGATACGCAGTATTTT. This sequence encodes CATSDYLAGGTLTSTDTQYF.

The V gene is TRBV6-2 or TRBV6-3, the J gene TRBJ1-2; possibly TRBD1 for D (6 bases). Between the trimmed V and J ends, which lost 5 bases and 7 bases, there was a span of 20 bases. This CDR3 has 15 amino acids. CDR1 is MNHEY, CDR2 SVGEGT, per germline. CDR3 sequence reads: CASSLLTGRTGGYTF. The CDR3 DNA follows: TGTGCCAGCAGTCTCCTGACAGGAAGAACGGGTGGCTACACCTTC.

CDR3 bases: TGTGCTAGTGGTTTGGATGGGGGGGGTCGCACTGAAGCTTTCTTT. Translating gives CASGLDGGGRTEAFF. The chain carries TRBV12-5 and TRBJ1-1; perhaps TRBD1 as D (5 bases). Germline V gene lookup returns CDR1 LGHNT and CDR2 FRNRAP. The length of the CDR3 is 15 residues. V was shortened by 1 base and J by 4 bases, with 13 bases between the two germline ends.

V and J are TRBV7-8 and TRBJ1-1; tentatively, D is TRBD1 (5 bases). The germline gives CDR1 SGHVS, CDR2 FQNEAQ. V lost 5 bases and J 3 bases, leaving 19 bases between the germline ends. CDR3 length: 16 residues. CDR3 loop: CASSRTPGEGHTEAFF. The CDR3 region has the DNA TGTGCCAGCAGCCGTACGCCCGGGGAGGGGCACACTGAAGCTTTCTTT.

The chain carries TRBV6-6 and TRBJ2-7, with 8 bases lining up with TRBD2. This CDR3 is built from 16 residues. Trimming cost V 3 bases and J 2 bases; bases outside gene matches: 9. Germline CDR1 and CDR2: MNHNY and SVGAGI (reference sequence). CDR3: CASSYVGREGAYEQYF. CDR3 coding DNA: TGTGCCAGCAGTTATGTCGGACGGGAGGGCGCCTACGAGCAGTACTTC.

The CDR3 nucleotides are TGTGCCAGCGGGGCGTCTAGGAATGAGCAGTTCTTC. Translated, it gives CASGASRNEQFF. The chain uses TRBV7-2 and TRBJ2-1; D might be TRBD1 (5 bases). V lost 8 bases to trimming and J lost 7 bases, with 12 bases between them. The V gene's germline CDR1 is SGHTA and CDR2 FQGNSA. The CDR3 spans 12 residues.

The sample holds one count of this clone. This chain uses TRBV7-9 with TRBJ2-1; 7 bases agree with TRBD2. Germline V gene data show CDR1 as SEHNR and CDR2 as FQNEAQ (reference sequence). V was pared by 3 bases and J by 7 bases, with 6 bases of the junction left unmatched. CDR3 size: 14 residues. In DNA, the CDR3 is TGTGCCAGCAGCTTCGGCGGGAGTTTGAATGAGCAGTTCTTC. It specifies CASSFGGSLNEQFF. Drawing the rest from reference TRBV7-9 and TRBJ2-1, the complete variable domain is DTGVSQNPRHKITKRGQNVTFRCDPISEHNRLYWYRQTLGQGPEFLTYFQNEAQLEKSRLLSDRFSAERPKGSFSTLEIQRTEQGDSAMYLCASSFGGSLNEQFFGPGTRLTVL.

This sequence joins TRBV5-1 and TRBJ2-6, with a possible D match to TRBD2 (6 bases). From germline, CDR1 is SGHRS and CDR2 YFSETQ. Trimming shortened V by 4 bases and J by 2 bases, and 10 bases separated the two germline ends. This CDR3 has 15 residues. CDR3 DNA: TGCGCCAGCAGCCCGGGACTCACTGGGGCCAACGTCCTGACTTTC. This translates into CASSPGLTGANVLTF.

This clone was seen just once. V gene TRBV5-4 combines with J gene TRBJ1-3; D uncertain. The CDR3 spans 15 residues. V was shortened by 1 base and J by 0 bases, with 8 bases between the two germline ends. Germline CDR1 reads SGHNT; CDR2 reads YYREEE (reference sequence). The CDR3 DNA reads TGTGCCAGCAGCTTGTTTGGCCCCTCTGGAAACACCATATATTTT. Protein product: CASSLFGPSGNTIYF.

The gene calls are TRBV19 and TRBJ1-3, with 7 bases aligning to TRBD1. The germline V gene encodes CDR1 LNHDA and CDR2 SQIVND (reference sequence). The CDR3 runs to 16 residues. V trimming: 7 bases; J trimming: 4 bases; junction bases outside the gene matches: 13. The CDR3 spells CASNKRDSLEGNTIYF. Written as DNA, the CDR3 is TGTGCCAGTAACAAAAGGGACAGTCTCGAAGGAAACACCATATATTTT.

The V call is TRBV24-1, the J call TRBJ2-2; D is undetermined. V lost 8 bases to trimming and J lost 4 bases, with 7 bases between them. Germline-derived CDR1 and CDR2 are KGHDR and SFDVKD. The CDR3 totals 12 residues. The CDR3 protein is CATISTTGELFF. For the CDR3, the DNA is TGTGCCACCATTAGCACCACCGGGGAGCTGTTTTTT.

Turning to this clone: A read error may produce the germline difference seen at one junction end. Different DNA sequences within this sample yield the same CDR3. The genes are TRBV2 and TRBJ1-1, with D perhaps matching TRBD1 (6 bases). Germline loops: CDR1 SNHLY, CDR2 FYNNEI. This CDR3 has 13 residues. This CDR3 reads CASSIRRDTEAFF. The CDR3 bases are TGTGCCAGCAGCATCAGACGGGACACTGAAGCTTTTTTT.

The V gene is TRBV7-2, the J gene TRBJ1-5; D perhaps matches TRBD1 (6 bases). The CDR3 is made up of 13 amino acids. In germline, CDR1 is SGHTA, CDR2 FQGNSA. V lost 5 bases, J lost 5 bases, and 10 bases lay in between. The CDR3 nucleotides read TGTGCCAGCAGCCTCAGGGGTGATCAGCCCCAGCATTTT. This translates into CASSLRGDQPQHF.

On this clone itself: This specimen includes other DNA sequences encoding the same CDR3. The chain couples TRBV18 to TRBJ2-1; D is unclear. V was shortened by 3 bases and J by 10 bases, with 10 bases between the two germline ends. Germline loops: CDR1 KGHSH, CDR2 LQKENI. The CDR3 consists of 12 residues. In DNA form, the CDR3 reads TGTGCCAGCTCACCTGGCTCCGGGGAGCAGTTCTTC. Amino acids: CASSPGSGEQFF. The full variable domain, in which reference TRBV18 and TRBJ2-1 provide the parts outside the CDR3, is NAGVMQNPRHLVRRRGQEARLRCSPMKGHSHVYWYRQLPEEGLKFMVYLQKENIIDESGMPKERFSAEFPKEGPSILRIQQVVRGDSAAYFCASSPGSGEQFFGPGTRLTVL.

The J gene is TRBJ2-7, the V gene TRBV7-9, with TRBD1 matching 8 bases. CDR3 length: 14 residues. The V gene's germline CDR1 is SEHNR and CDR2 FQNEAQ (reference sequence). V was clipped by 5 bases and J by 4 bases; unmatched bases: 7. The chain's CDR3 is CASSLGQGAYEQYF. DNA of the CDR3: TGTGCCAGCAGCCTAGGGCAGGGGGCTTACGAGCAGTACTTC.